The clone carrying this T cell receptor beta chain was counted only a few times. CDR3 size: 14 residues. J was trimmed by 8 bases and V by 4 bases; bases with no gene match: 10. Germline CDR1 reads SGHRS; CDR2 reads YFSETQ. This record belongs to a study of T-cell memory formation after mild COVID-19. At the level of the study: For the most part, TCR clusters were specific to one donor.

TCRdb re-analysed the 5' RACE reads in MiXCR, keeping a single row per CDR3 protein. Altogether about 200,000 distinct CDR3 sequences are present, 16% being singletons, with the ten largest covering around 1.9%. Sequencing was carried out using PBMCs or a T cell subset sorted from them (not recorded which). The V and J genes are TRBV5-1 and TRBJ1-2; 8 nucleotides line up with TRBD1. This clonotype originated in an adult woman who had mild COVID-19 (a few samples of this study predate the infection). Cell type and time point are not known. The CDR3 nucleotides read TGCGCCAGCAGCCAGTCCCGGGACAGGACCGGCTACACCTTC. This gives the protein CASSQSRDRTGYTF.